This entry is about one TCR beta chain. The sample comes from a study of blood T cell repertoires in COVID-19. Those who participated ranged in age from roughly 18 to 89 years and resided in some 24 US areas. Two negative PCRs, clearance, or symptom resolution had been documented for recovered Cohort 3 donors. Method: immunoSEQ multiplex PCR; TCRdb's copy keeps in-frame clones and lacks some. The sample consists of some 350,000 clones, around 89% of them appearing once. The V gene's germline CDR1 is SNHLY and CDR2 FYNNEI. The germline V and J ends were trimmed by 3 bases and 3 bases, with 14 bases remaining between them. The CDR3 contains 15 residues.

Sequencing input: PBMCs or T cells enriched from blood (not recorded which). The V call is TRBV2, the J call TRBJ1-1; D may be TRBD1 (6 bases). The sequence derives from a man aged 18 to 29 who had recovered from COVID-19. The CDR3 nucleotides read TGTGCCAGCAGTGAGTTGGGGGCTGTGGACACTGAAGCTTTCTTT. It yields the protein CASSELGAVDTEAFF.